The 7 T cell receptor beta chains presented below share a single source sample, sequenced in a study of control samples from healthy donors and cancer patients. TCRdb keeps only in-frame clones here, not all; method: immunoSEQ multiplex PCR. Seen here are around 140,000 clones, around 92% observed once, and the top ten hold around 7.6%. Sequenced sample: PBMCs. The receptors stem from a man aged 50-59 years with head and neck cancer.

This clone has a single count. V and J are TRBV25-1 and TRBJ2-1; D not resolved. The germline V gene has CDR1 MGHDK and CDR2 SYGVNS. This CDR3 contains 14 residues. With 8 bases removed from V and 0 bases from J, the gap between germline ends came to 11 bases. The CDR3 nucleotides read TGTGCCAGCCGGAGTTCTTCCTCCTACAATGAGCAGTTCTTC. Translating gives CASRSSSSYNEQFF.

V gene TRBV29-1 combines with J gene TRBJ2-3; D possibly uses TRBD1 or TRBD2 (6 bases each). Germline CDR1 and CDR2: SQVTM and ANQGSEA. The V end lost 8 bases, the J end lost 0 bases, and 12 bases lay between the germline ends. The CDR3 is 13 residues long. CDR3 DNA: TGCAGCTTAACAGGGACTAGCACAGATACGCAGTATTTT. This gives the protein CSLTGTSTDTQYF.

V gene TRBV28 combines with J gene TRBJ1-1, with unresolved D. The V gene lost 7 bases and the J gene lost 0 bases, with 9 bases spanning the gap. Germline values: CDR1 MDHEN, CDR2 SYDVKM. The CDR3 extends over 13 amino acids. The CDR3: CASKRNMNTEAFF. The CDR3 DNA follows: TGTGCCAGCAAGAGAAACATGAACACTGAAGCTTTCTTT.

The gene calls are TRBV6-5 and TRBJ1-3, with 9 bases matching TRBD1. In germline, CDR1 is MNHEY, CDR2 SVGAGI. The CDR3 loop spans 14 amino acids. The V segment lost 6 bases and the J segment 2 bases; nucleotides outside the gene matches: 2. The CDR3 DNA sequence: TGTGCCAGCAGCCGGACAGGGGCTGGAAACACCATATATTTT. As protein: CASSRTGAGNTIYF.

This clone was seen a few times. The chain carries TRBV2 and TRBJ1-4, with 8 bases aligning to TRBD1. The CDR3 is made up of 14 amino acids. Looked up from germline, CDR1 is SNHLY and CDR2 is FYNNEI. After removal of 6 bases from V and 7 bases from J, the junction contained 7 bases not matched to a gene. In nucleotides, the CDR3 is TGTGCCAGCAGAGCCCAGGGGGCGGGTGAAAAACTGTTTTTT. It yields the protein CASRAQGAGEKLFF.

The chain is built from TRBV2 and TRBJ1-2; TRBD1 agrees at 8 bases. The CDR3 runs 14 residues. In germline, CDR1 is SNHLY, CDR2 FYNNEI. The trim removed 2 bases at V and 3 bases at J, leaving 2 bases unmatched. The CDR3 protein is CASSEQGADYGYTF. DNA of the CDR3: TGTGCCAGCAGTGAACAGGGGGCGGACTATGGCTACACCTTC.

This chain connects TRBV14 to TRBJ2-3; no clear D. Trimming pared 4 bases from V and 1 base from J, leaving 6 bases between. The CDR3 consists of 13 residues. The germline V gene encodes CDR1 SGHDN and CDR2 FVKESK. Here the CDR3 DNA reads TGTGCCAGCAGCCCCAGCGGCACAGATACGCAGTATTTT. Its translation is CASSPSGTDTQYF.